The clone carrying this T cell receptor beta chain has at least ten counts. Its specificity is not known. The record originates from a study of regulatory T cells in long-lasting Graves disease. Construction of the TCR beta libraries employed iRepertoire HTBI primers in conjunction with Arm-PCR of CDR3 regions. TCRdb analysed the multiplex PCR reads with MiXCR anew, one entry per CDR3 protein. Of around 500,000 distinct CDR3 sequences in the sample, less than 15% were seen once. Time point reported: newly diagnosed GD, antithyroid drugs for less than 3 months. PBMC-derived RNA was used for the TCR library. Patients met American Thyroid Association criteria for Graves' disease. Enrollment of patients was through an endocrinology department in Xi'an, China. Study-wide findings and caveats: Persistent patients shared 2,741 public clonotypes among themselves. Newly diagnosed patients shared fewer, at about 890.

The germline CDR1 and CDR2 sequences are MNHEY and SMNVEV (reference sequence). Trimming at V came to 5 bases and at J to 5 bases, leaving 13 bases not matched to a gene. This CDR3 spans 16 amino acids. These same records also appear under a second study, on T cells in Graves' hyperthyroidism and ophthalmopathy. That paper states: Initially, a first-round RT-PCR of the TCR CDR3 employed the HTBI primer set.

The sequence came from a man aged 25-45 years with Graves disease. This chain joins TRBV27 and TRBJ2-5; 8 bases align to TRBD2. The source material was peripheral blood mononuclear cells (PBMCs), sampled at new diagnosis, from a patient treated with antithyroid drugs. In DNA form, the CDR3 reads TGTGCCAGCAGTCCAAGGGGGACTAGGGTTTTGGAGACCCAGTACTTC. Translation: CASSPRGTRVLETQYF.